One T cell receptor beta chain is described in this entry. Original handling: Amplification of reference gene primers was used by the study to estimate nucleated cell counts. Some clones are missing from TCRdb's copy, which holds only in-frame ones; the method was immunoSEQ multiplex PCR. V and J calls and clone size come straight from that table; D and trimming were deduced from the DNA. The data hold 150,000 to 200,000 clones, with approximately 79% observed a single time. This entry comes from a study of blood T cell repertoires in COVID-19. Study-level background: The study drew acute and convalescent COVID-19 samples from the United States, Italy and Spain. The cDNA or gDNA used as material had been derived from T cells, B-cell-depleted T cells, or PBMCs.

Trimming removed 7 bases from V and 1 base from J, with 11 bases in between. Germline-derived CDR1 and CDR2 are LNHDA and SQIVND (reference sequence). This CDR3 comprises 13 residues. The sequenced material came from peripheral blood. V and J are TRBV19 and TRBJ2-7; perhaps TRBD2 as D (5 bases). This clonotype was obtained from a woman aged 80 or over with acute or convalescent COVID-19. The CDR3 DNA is TGTGCCAGTACCCCACGGGGTTCCTACGAGCAGTACTTC. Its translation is CASTPRGSYEQYF.